The entry that follows covers one TCR beta chain sequence. Its cognate antigen is unknown. This sample stems from a study of beta chain features in type 1 diabetes. With 4 bases clipped from V and 1 base from J, the junction kept 2 bases outside the gene matches. The germline V gene has CDR1 SGHRS and CDR2 YFSETQ. The CDR3 spans 14 residues. Isolated RNA was reverse transcribed in full, so expressed TCRB transcripts were sequenced. Here immunoSEQ multiplex PCR was the method, and the copy in TCRdb shows in-frame clones only, minus some. The table has about 320,000 clones, 14% seen once; the top ten hold under 8.5%. General study points: Fewer junction insertions and more nucleotide deletions appeared in type 1 diabetes patients.

This sequence was found in a man aged 25-45 years in good health. The rearrangement joins TRBV5-1 to TRBJ2-5; 9 positions agree with TRBD2. The sample taken for sequencing was central memory CD4+ T cells from blood. This CDR3 reads CASSPGLAQETQYF. In nucleotides, the CDR3 is TGCGCCAGCAGCCCGGGACTAGCCCAAGAGACCCAGTACTTC. The complete variable domain, with remaining parts taken from reference TRBV5-1 and TRBJ2-5, reads KAGVTQTPRYLIKTRGQQVTLSCSPISGHRSVSWYQQTPGQGLQFLFEYFSETQRNKGNFPGRFSGRQFSNSRSEMNVSTLELGDSALYLCASSPGLAQETQYFGPGTRLLVL.